This is a list of T cell receptor beta chains from one sample in a study of technical replicates of blood from a handful of donors. Only in-frame clones appear in the TCRdb table, and some are missing; sequencing was by immunoSEQ multiplex PCR. This repertoire shows over 65,000 clones, around 94% found once; its top ten account for around 0.25%. Material for sequencing was T cells isolated from PBMCs. The receptors originated from a human donor in good health. The CDR3 runs from the conserved cysteine through the conserved F or W. Each record gives: V gene, D gene, CDR3 protein. D genes are given only for firm matches.

TRBV28,.,CASSTTGPSRNTIYF
TRBV6-5,.,CASTWGVGTEAFF
TRBV27,.,CASGLVAKNIQYF
TRBV6-1,TRBD2,CASRGGGGANEQFF
TRBV2,.,CASSVRENTGELFF
TRBV19,.,CASSIGSAGAWRSTDTQYF
TRBV7-3,TRBD2,CASAGGGNTGELFF
TRBV10-3,TRBD2,CAIGLEASNEQFF
TRBV11-2,TRBD2,CASSIGTSGIFEQYF
TRBV5-1,.,CASSLGQVKETQYF
TRBV5-4,.,CASSPGITGELFF
TRBV6-1,TRBD1,CASSDWTGSNQPQHF
TRBV5-4,.,CASHPGPASREQYF
TRBV2,.,CASSVGGYGYTF
TRBV7-9,TRBD2,CASSFGSGRRSYNEQFF
TRBV2,.,CASSGLETEAFF
TRBV19,.,CASSTPTGSPYGYTF
TRBV21-1,.,CASRTPPINEKLFF
TRBV28,.,CASSQTGVNEKLFF
TRBV4-2,.,CASSQALWGGGHEQYF
TRBV29-1,.,CSVVLLRFYNEQFF
TRBV6-5,.,CASRTGGPHGYTF
TRBV4-1,TRBD1,CASSGTGIETQYF
TRBV6-5,TRBD1,CASSYVQGGNEKLFF
TRBV7-8,.,CASSLRRHSNYGYTF
TRBV5-6,TRBD1,CASSLSPVTGKVYEQYF
TRBV19,TRBD2,CASRTLAGGRNEQFF
TRBV19,TRBD1,CASRDRGNTGELFF
TRBV10-3,TRBD2,CAISTKVGGREDSDTQYF
TRBV29-1,TRBD1,CSGAGTGAEKLFF
TRBV27,.,CASIPLRGPGDTQYF
TRBV4-1,.,CASSQERETNYGYTF
TRBV10-3,TRBD1,CAISGTGMNTEAFF